This TCR beta chain was identified in a study of Graves' ophthalmopathy and Graves' hyperthyroidism. Diagnosis relied on clinical symptoms, serum thyroxine, TRAb, thyroid ultrasound and orbital computed tomography. The V gene lost 7 bases and the J gene lost 0 bases, with 16 bases spanning the gap. This CDR3 spans 16 amino acids. This clonotype showed up many times. The study amplified TCR beta CDR3 regions using RNA transcripts. Second-round multiplex PCR followed a first-round RT-PCR using HTBI primers. Each CDR3 protein is one row after TCRdb ran MiXCR on the multiplex PCR reads. Among about 400,000 distinct CDR3 sequences listed, approximately 20% were seen once.

The specimen sequenced was peripheral blood. The V and J genes are TRBV12-3 or TRBV12-4 and TRBJ1-3, with D tentatively TRBD1 (5 bases). The TCR was taken from a woman aged 18-29 years with Graves' ophthalmopathy. CDR3 loop: CASTHPGQSSGNTIYF. DNA of the CDR3: TGTGCCAGCACCCACCCGGGGCAGTCCTCTGGAAACACCATATATTTT.